This entry lists 22 T cell receptor beta chains sequenced from one sample in a study of untreated major depressive disorder. General study results and limits: Compared with controls, depressed patients showed more TRBV05-01 (Vbeta 5.1) usage in CD4+ T cells.

No antigen has been identified for these receptors. Some clones are missing from TCRdb's copy, which holds only in-frame ones; the method was immunoSEQ multiplex PCR. The sample contains approximately 25,000 clones, about nine tenths of which appear only once. The sample consisted of CD4+ T cells from PBMCs. The receptor source for this set is a woman under 40 with major depressive disorder.

The chain is built from TRBV9 and TRBJ1-1, with unresolved D. The germline V and J ends were trimmed by 0 bases and 1 base, with 7 bases remaining between them. The CDR3 contains 14 residues. Germline CDR1 is SGDLS and CDR2 is YYNGEE. The CDR3: CASSVEMENTEAFF. CDR3 nucleotides: TGTGCCAGCAGCGTAGAGATGGAGAACACTGAAGCTTTCTTT.

The count of this clone is one. This chain connects TRBV28 to TRBJ1-5, with D possibly matching TRBD1 (5 bases). Germline CDR1 MDHEN, CDR2 SYDVKM. Trimming took off 2 bases at V and 6 bases at J, with 14 bases between the two ends. This CDR3 spans 15 amino acids. CDR3 region: CASSLGGNFGQPQHF. Written as DNA, the CDR3 is TGTGCCAGCAGTTTAGGGGGGAACTTTGGTCAGCCCCAGCATTTT.

The rearrangement joins TRBV5-4 to TRBJ1-6; tentative D call: TRBD1 (5 bases). Germline V gene data show CDR1 as SGHNT and CDR2 as YYREEE (reference sequence). The V and J ends lost 3 bases and 5 bases respectively, with 9 bases between them. The CDR3 consists of 14 residues. In DNA form, the CDR3 reads TGTGCCAGCAGCTGGAGCAGGGATAATTCACCCCTCCACTTT. It yields the protein CASSWSRDNSPLHF.

The rearrangement links TRBV5-1 to TRBJ2-5; 7 positions match TRBD1. This CDR3 contains 14 residues. With V trimmed by 5 bases and J by 1 base, 5 bases remained unmatched. Germline CDR1 SGHRS, CDR2 YFSETQ. The CDR3 protein is CASRRTGTQETQYF. CDR3 nucleotide sequence: TGCGCCAGCAGGCGGACAGGAACCCAAGAGACCCAGTACTTC.

This chain uses TRBV4-1 with TRBJ1-1; possibly TRBD1 for D (5 bases). V was clipped by 4 bases and J by 4 bases, with 10 bases between them. Germline CDR1 and CDR2: MGHRA and YSYEKL. This CDR3 contains 13 residues. In DNA, the CDR3 is TGCGCCAGCAGCCGTGTCCAGGGCACTGAAGCTTTCTTT. Translation gives CASSRVQGTEAFF.

This clone was seen a few times. The chain recombines TRBV2 with TRBJ1-1; TRBD1 aligns across 7 bases. After removal of 1 base from V and 0 bases from J, the junction contained 5 bases not matched to a gene. This CDR3 spans 16 amino acids. Germline CDR1 SNHLY, CDR2 FYNNEI. The chain's CDR3 is CASSEGLGQMNTEAFF. The CDR3 DNA follows: TGTGCCAGCAGTGAAGGGTTGGGACAGATGAACACTGAAGCTTTCTTT.

This chain links TRBV4-3 with TRBJ1-2; weak D call: TRBD1 (6 bases). The CDR3 runs to 14 residues. The germline gives CDR1 LGHNA, CDR2 YSLEER. The V end lost 0 bases, the J end lost 4 bases, and 9 bases lay between the germline ends. CDR3 sequence (DNA): TGCGCCAGCAGCCAAGATCGGGGGCCCTATGGCTACACCTTC. Its translation is CASSQDRGPYGYTF.

The V and J genes are TRBV2 and TRBJ2-5, with D perhaps matching TRBD1 (6 bases). The CDR3 consists of 13 residues. Germline CDR1 SNHLY, CDR2 FYNNEI. Deletions cut 7 bases from V and 5 bases from J, with 14 bases between. The CDR3 region is CASKTQGLETQYF. For the CDR3, the DNA is TGTGCCAGCAAAACCCAGGGGTTGGAGACCCAGTACTTC.

V and J are TRBV18 and TRBJ2-3; possibly TRBD1 or TRBD2 for D (5 bases each). Germline CDR1 is KGHSH and CDR2 is LQKENI. CDR3 length: 14 residues. V was clipped by 4 bases and J by 0 bases, with 8 bases between them. The CDR3 here is CASSLGASTDTQYF. The CDR3 region has the DNA TGTGCCAGCTCACTCGGGGCTAGCACAGATACGCAGTATTTT.

The V and J genes are TRBV5-1 and TRBJ1-2; D perhaps matches TRBD1 (5 bases). The V and J ends lost 7 bases and 4 bases respectively, with 20 bases between them. The germline gives CDR1 SGHRS, CDR2 YFSETQ. CDR3 length: 15 residues. CDR3 nucleotides: TGCGCCAGCTTCCCCGGGGCAGGAAATCTCTATGGCTACACCTTC. Protein sequence: CASFPGAGNLYGYTF.

The V gene is TRBV18, the J gene TRBJ2-7; D is undetermined. Germline V lookup: CDR1 KGHSH, CDR2 LQKENI. Trimming stripped 4 bases from V and 0 bases from J, with 7 bases between. This CDR3 is built from 13 residues. As DNA, the CDR3 is TGTGCCAGCTCACGCGATACCTCCTACGAGCAGTACTTC. Amino acids: CASSRDTSYEQYF. Variable domain in full (rest from reference TRBV18 and TRBJ2-7): NAGVMQNPRHLVRRRGQEARLRCSPMKGHSHVYWYRQLPEEGLKFMVYLQKENIIDESGMPKERFSAEFPKEGPSILRIQQVVRGDSAAYFCASSRDTSYEQYFGPGTRLTVT.

The chain combines TRBV7-2 with TRBJ1-2, with TRBD1 as a possible D gene (5 bases). Germline V gene data show CDR1 as SGHTA and CDR2 as FQGNSA. Trimming pared 1 base from V and 4 bases from J, leaving 13 bases between. The CDR3 totals 15 residues. CDR3 DNA: TGTGCCAGCAGCTTAGGGGGACGTAAATTCTATGGCTACACCTTC. Its translation: CASSLGGRKFYGYTF.

This clone came up a few times. This chain uses TRBV6-4 with TRBJ1-5, with D unresolved. This CDR3 is 13 amino acids long. Trimming pared 3 bases from V and 5 bases from J, leaving 8 bases between. Germline lookup yields CDR1 MRHNA and CDR2 SNTAGT. The CDR3 reads CASSERTDQPQHF. In DNA, the CDR3 is TGTGCCAGCAGTGAGCGGACGGATCAGCCCCAGCATTTT.

Only one count was recorded for this clone. The chain is built from TRBV5-1 and TRBJ2-7, with a tentative D call TRBD2 (7 bases). Trimming shortened V by 4 bases and J by 7 bases, and 15 bases separated the two germline ends. Germline loops: CDR1 SGHRS, CDR2 YFSETQ. This CDR3 comprises 13 residues. This chain's CDR3 is CASSPRAGAEQYF. CDR3 coding DNA: TGCGCCAGCAGCCCCAGGGCGGGGGCTGAGCAGTACTTC.

CDR3 sequence: CASSWGGSRPGELFF. Here the CDR3 DNA reads TGTGCCAGCAGCTGGGGGGGATCGAGGCCCGGGGAGCTGTTTTTT. The chain couples TRBV7-2 to TRBJ2-2; 7 positions match TRBD2. Germline CDR1 is SGHTA and CDR2 is FQGNSA. CDR3 size: 15 residues. Trimming at V came to 4 bases and at J to 6 bases, leaving 8 bases not matched to a gene.

The chain carries TRBV28 and TRBJ1-1; D unresolved. Trimming pared 3 bases from V and 1 base from J, leaving 6 bases between. The length of the CDR3 is 13 residues. Germline V gene sequence: CDR1 MDHEN, CDR2 SYDVKM. This CDR3 is CASSFLRNTEAFF. The CDR3 region has the DNA TGTGCCAGCAGTTTTCTCCGGAACACTGAAGCTTTCTTT.

The CDR3 DNA reads TGCAGCGCGCGGAGGGGTTCCTACAATGAGCAGTTCTTC. It codes for CSARRGSYNEQFF. The chain is built from TRBV29-1 and TRBJ2-1, with D possibly TRBD2 on 6 matching bases. V lost 7 bases and J 1 base, leaving 11 bases between the germline ends. This CDR3 has 13 residues. Germline V gene data show CDR1 as SQVTM and CDR2 as ANQGSEA.

The chain has TRBV25-1 and TRBJ1-5; no definite D call. CDR1 and CDR2 (germline): MGHDK, SYGVNS. The CDR3 is 14 amino acids. V dropped 2 bases and J dropped 0 bases, with 5 bases sitting between them. The DNA for the CDR3 is TGTGCCAGCAGTGAACTGTATAGCAATCAGCCCCAGCATTTT. This codes for CASSELYSNQPQHF.

CDR3 protein: CASSPWDDQETQYF. The DNA for the CDR3 is TGTGCCAGCAGCCCCTGGGACGACCAAGAGACCCAGTACTTC. The rearrangement uses TRBV11-3 and TRBJ2-5; D may be TRBD1 or TRBD2 (5 bases each). The CDR3 covers 14 residues. With 5 bases removed from V and 0 bases from J, the gap between germline ends came to 10 bases. Germline V gene data show CDR1 as SGHNT and CDR2 as YENEEA. The full variable domain, with the rest looked up from reference TRBV11-3 and TRBJ2-5, is EAGVVQSPRYKIIEKKQPVAFWCNPISGHNTLYWYLQNLGQGPELLIRYENEEAVDDSQLPKDRFSAERLKGVDSTLKIQPAELGDSAVYLCASSPWDDQETQYFGPGTRLLVL.

This chain uses TRBV4-1 with TRBJ2-1; 10 bases match TRBD2. Germline V gives CDR1 MGHRA, CDR2 YSYEKL. The V and J ends lost 2 bases and 10 bases, in that order; junction bases with no gene match: 11. The CDR3 has 16 amino acids. CDR3 sequence: CASSQSERGGFEEQFF. CDR3 DNA: TGCGCCAGCAGCCAATCCGAGCGGGGGGGATTTGAGGAGCAGTTCTTC.

This chain connects TRBV5-6 to TRBJ1-2; D unclear. Germline V lookup: CDR1 SGHDT, CDR2 YYEEEE. Trimming removed 1 base from V and 8 bases from J, with 12 bases in between. This CDR3 spans 13 amino acids. CDR3 sequence: CASSLTSGYGYTF. CDR3 bases: TGTGCCAGCAGCTTGACTTCCGGTTACGGCTACACCTTC.

V is TRBV13 and J is TRBJ1-1; a weak D match, TRBD1 (5 bases). The germline CDR1 and CDR2 sequences are PRHDT and FYEKMQ (reference sequence). The CDR3 contains 16 residues. Trimming left V 5 bases short and J 4 bases short, with 20 bases between. CDR3 DNA sequence: TGTGCCAGCAGCCCAAGGGGCGGGGTAGCGGCCACTGAAGCTTTCTTT. It yields the protein CASSPRGGVAATEAFF.